In this sample, the clone carrying this T cell receptor beta chain turned up many times. Antigen: not known. TCR beta CDR3 region amplification was performed from RNA transcripts. The TCR CDR3 first-round RT-PCR relied on the HTBI primer set. TCRdb analysed the multiplex PCR reads with MiXCR anew, one entry per CDR3 protein. The sample records about 840,000 distinct CDR3 sequences, roughly 40% being singletons. Patients counted as stable if ophthalmopathy did not develop within 18 months. This record belongs to a study of T cells in Graves' hyperthyroidism and ophthalmopathy. Findings and caveats of the study: Ophthalmopathy was identified by the model a median 6.5 months ahead of onset.

Losses at the gene ends were 6 bases for V and 9 bases for J; bases not matched to a gene: 9. CDR3 length: 15 residues. The clonotype was recovered from a man between 18 and 35 years old with Graves' hyperthyroidism. Material for sequencing was blood. The J gene is TRBJ1-6, the V gene TRBV12-3 or TRBV12-4; 9 bases line up with TRBD1. CDR3 in DNA: TGTGCCAGCAGGGTCCCGGGACAGGGCCGTTCACCCCTCCACTTT. Translating it yields CASRVPGQGRSPLHF.